This T cell receptor beta chain stems from a study of regulatory and conventional T cells in RAG deficiency (dated by TCRdb to 2017 to 2019). With regard to the full study: Autoimmunity is frequently associated with hypomorphic RAG mutations in combined immunodeficiency or atypical SCID. High-throughput TCR beta sequencing was used to compare the diversity and composition of the Treg, conventional CD4+ and CD8+ T cell repertoires of RAG-deficient patients with those of healthy controls. Overall study outcomes, separate from this receptor: All patient T-cell subsets had shorter CDR3 lengths; Omenn syndrome patients showed >75% Treg-Tconv repertoire overlap at nucleotide and amino acid level. Rather than being bona fide Treg cells, the sorted CD25-high CD127-low cells in Omenn syndrome patients may represent peripherally activated cells. For some subjects, some analyses of T-cell subsets were not performed. In Omenn syndrome and CID/AS patients compared with controls, roughly 100-fold fewer unique TCR beta sequences were detected from Treg cells, versus roughly 10-fold fewer for other subsets. Compared with control T-cell subpopulations, RAG-deficient patients had much lower Shannon entropy and higher Simpson indices.

On this clone: Which antigen it targets is not known. Nothing much larger sits one base from this clone, and base qualities are not available.

Eight patients with RAG deficiency were studied, comprising one with SCID, two with Omenn syndrome and five with combined immunodeficiency or atypical SCID. Before genomic DNA extraction, CD8+ T cells lacking CD4 were purified from blood. Library method: the immunoSEQ multiplex PCR assay. Genomic DNA from the sorted T-cell subsets was used to amplify rearranged TCR beta chain products, which were then sequenced. As for how the authors treated the data: Repertoire diversity of productive TCR beta rearrangements was quantified using Shannon entropy and Simpson indices. To assess clonal expansion, the frequencies of the 100 most abundant productive TCR beta clonotypes were added up as a share of total reads. The TRB repertoires were evaluated with a self-reactivity index based on amino acid usage at CDR3beta positions 6 and 7. Two-way ANOVA was applied to the repertoire analyses, whereas Student t or Mann-Whitney tests were applied to the flow cytometric analyses. TCRdb took over this immuneACCESS table, retaining in-frame rearrangements with V and J assigned. Such tables are incomplete; in checked studies, under half of the missing clones stem from an unresolved V gene, and the remainder is unexplained. That table is the source of V, J and clone size, and D and trimming were worked out from the DNA. This sample lists approximately 6,100 clones; around 93% were detected once. Roughly 53% of the sample belongs to the ten largest clones.

The sequence derives from a human donor with RAG deficiency presenting as severe combined immunodeficiency. Sequencing used CD8+ T cells sorted from blood.

The CDR3 protein: CASSLGYQETQYF. In nucleotide form, the sequence is TGTGCCAGCAGCTTGGGTTACCAAGAGACCCAGTACTTC. Recombination joined TRBV5-6 with TRBJ2-5; no confident D gene assignment can be made. The trim is 0 bases for V and 0 bases for J, with a gap of 3 bases between the germline ends. The germline V gene supplies CDR1 SGHDT and CDR2 YYEEEE. From cysteine to phenylalanine, the CDR3 is 13 amino acids long. Only the CDR3 portion is preserved as DNA: 39 bases, with reading frame beginning at the first base.